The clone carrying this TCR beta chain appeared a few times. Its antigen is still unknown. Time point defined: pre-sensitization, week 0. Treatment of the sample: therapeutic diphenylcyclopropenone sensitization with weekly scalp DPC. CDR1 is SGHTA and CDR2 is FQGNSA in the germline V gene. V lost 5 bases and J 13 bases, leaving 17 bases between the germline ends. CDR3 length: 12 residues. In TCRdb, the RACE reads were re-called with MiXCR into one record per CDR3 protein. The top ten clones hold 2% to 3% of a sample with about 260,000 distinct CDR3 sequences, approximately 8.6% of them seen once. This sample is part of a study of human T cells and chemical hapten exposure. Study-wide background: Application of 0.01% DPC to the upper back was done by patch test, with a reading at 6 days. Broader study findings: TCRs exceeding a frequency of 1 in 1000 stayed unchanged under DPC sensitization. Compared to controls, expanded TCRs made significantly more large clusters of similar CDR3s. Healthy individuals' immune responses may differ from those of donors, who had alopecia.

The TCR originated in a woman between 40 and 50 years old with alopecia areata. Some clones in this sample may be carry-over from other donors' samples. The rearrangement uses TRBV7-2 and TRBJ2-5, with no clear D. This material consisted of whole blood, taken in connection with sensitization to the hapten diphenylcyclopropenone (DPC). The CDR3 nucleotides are TGTGCCAGCAGCCTTTTGCCCGGGCCCTCGTACTTC. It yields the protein CASSLLPGPSYF.